This T cell receptor beta chain was recovered during a study of CD8+CD57+ T cells in acquired aplastic anemia. CDR3 length: 15 residues. Germline CDR1 and CDR2: SEHNR and FQNEAQ (reference sequence). Trimming took 1 base from V and 7 from J; bases not matched to a gene: 9. As regards this clonotype: The antigen is not known.

Study-wide points: Patients did not significantly differ from controls in CD8+ Simpson's diversity.

The template used for profiling TCR beta VDJ and CDR3 was genomic DNA. In TCRdb, the reads were re-called with MiXCR into one record per CDR3 protein. The data show roughly 250,000 distinct CDR3 sequences, with approximately 79% seen just once and over 35% held by the top ten. Only patients with CD8+CD57+ cell expansion on flow cytometry were chosen for sequencing. Patients uniformly had severe acquired aplastic anemia. The chain is built from TRBV7-9 and TRBJ1-1; 7 nucleotides agree with TRBD1. Sequenced sample: sorted CD4+, CD8+, or CD8+CD57+ T cells (not recorded which) from PBMCs. This sequence originates from a human donor with aplastic anemia. This CDR3 is CASSLDLTGTDEAFF. The DNA of the CDR3 is TGTGCCAGCAGCTTAGATCTGACAGGGACAGATGAAGCTTTCTTT.